This T cell receptor (beta chain) derives from a study of spatial heterogeneity in lung cancer. Study-wide context: Where available, sequencing covered follow-up PBMC samples, taken at a median of roughly two years after resection.

Every TCR cDNA molecule bore its own unique molecular identifier. TCRdb processed the 5' RACE reads anew with MiXCR; each CDR3 protein has one entry. Of about 20,000 distinct CDR3 sequences in the sample, about 9.1% are singletons; the top ten hold about 40%. In its sample, this clonotype was seen many times. Time point noted: blood at routine non-recurrence follow-up after resection. CDR1 and CDR2 (germline): DFQATT, SNEGSKA (reference sequence). Trimming removed 6 bases at V and 1 base at J, with 16 bases between. This CDR3 is 15 amino acids long. This TCR derives from a female donor with early-stage non-small cell lung cancer. The starting material was PBMCs, obtained at follow-up. The chain carries TRBV20-1 and TRBJ1-5; tentative D call: TRBD1 (5 bases). Here the CDR3 reads CSASPGGGSNQPQHF. CDR3 bases: TGCAGTGCCTCCCCCGGGGGGGGGAGCAATCAGCCCCAGCATTTT.